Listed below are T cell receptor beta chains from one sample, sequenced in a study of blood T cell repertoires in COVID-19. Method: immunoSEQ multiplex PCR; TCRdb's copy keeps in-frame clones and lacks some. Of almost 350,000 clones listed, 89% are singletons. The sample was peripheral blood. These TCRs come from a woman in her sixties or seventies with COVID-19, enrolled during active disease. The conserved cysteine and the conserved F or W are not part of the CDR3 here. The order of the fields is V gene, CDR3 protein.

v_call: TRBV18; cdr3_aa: ASSPGGRQF
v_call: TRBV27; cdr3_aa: ASRPGGTNYGYT
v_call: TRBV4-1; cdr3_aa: ASSRGTGGRTGELF
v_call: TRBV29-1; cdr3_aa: SVEEGANYGYT
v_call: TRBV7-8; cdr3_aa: ASSPRDSGANVLT
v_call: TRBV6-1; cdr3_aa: ASSEARHADRAGGYT
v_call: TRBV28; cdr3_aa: ASTPGTVPNEKLF
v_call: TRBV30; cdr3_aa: AWRRRDTQAF
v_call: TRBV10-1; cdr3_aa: ASSEALGTGARNTEAF
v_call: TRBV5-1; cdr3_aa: ASSPRTGYNSPLH
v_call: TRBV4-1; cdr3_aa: ASTKPGGEAF
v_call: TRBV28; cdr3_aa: ASGTGPLGNTEAF
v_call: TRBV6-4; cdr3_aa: ASRQGLFQNTIY
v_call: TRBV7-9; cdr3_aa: ASSGTVTGRNTEAF
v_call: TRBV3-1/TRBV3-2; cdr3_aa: ASSHVPGQSYNEQF